Included here is one T cell receptor beta chain sequence, with context. The sample comes from a study of T cell changes during pregnancy in multiple sclerosis. Some clones are missing from TCRdb's copy, which holds only in-frame ones; the method was immunoSEQ multiplex PCR. The sample carries 95,000 to 100,000 clones, more than 85% recorded once. The junction had 18 bases not matched to a gene; V was cut back by 5 bases and J by 4 bases. CDR1 is MNHNS, CDR2 SASEGT, per germline. The length of the CDR3 is 19 residues. This sequence was found in a female donor with multiple sclerosis, enrolled in a pregnancy study. This sequence joins TRBV6-1 and TRBJ2-1; 9 positions agree with TRBD2. The material was peripheral blood, obtained in the second trimester of pregnancy. The CDR3 region is CASSKEGGRARRIYNEQFF. For the CDR3, the DNA is TGTGCCAGCAGTAAAGAGGGCGGGAGGGCCCGTCGGATATACAATGAGCAGTTCTTC.